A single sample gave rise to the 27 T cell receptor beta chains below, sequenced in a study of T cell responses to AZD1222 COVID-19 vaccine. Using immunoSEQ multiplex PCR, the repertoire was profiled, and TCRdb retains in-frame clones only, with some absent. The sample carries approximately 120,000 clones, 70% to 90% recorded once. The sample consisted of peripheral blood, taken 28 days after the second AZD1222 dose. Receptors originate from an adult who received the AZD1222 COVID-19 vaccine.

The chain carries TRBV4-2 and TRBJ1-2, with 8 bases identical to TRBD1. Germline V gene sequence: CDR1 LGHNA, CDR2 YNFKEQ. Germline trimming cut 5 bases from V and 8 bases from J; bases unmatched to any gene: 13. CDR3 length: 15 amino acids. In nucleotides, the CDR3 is TGTGCCAGCAGCTCCCAGGGGGCGCGGTGGTCAGGCTACACCTTC. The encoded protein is CASSSQGARWSGYTF.

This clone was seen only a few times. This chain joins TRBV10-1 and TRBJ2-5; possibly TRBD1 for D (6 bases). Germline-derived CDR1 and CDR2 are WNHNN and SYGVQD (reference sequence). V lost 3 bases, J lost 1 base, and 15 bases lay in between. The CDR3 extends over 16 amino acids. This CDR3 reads CASSEGAGVSQETQYF. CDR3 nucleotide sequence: TGCGCCAGCAGTGAAGGAGCAGGGGTTAGCCAAGAGACCCAGTACTTC.

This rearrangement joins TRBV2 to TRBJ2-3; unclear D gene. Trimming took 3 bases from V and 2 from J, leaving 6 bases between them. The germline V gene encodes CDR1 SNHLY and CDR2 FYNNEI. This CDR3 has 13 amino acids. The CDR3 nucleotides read TGTGCCAGCAGTGAGGCGGCCACAGATACGCAGTATTTT. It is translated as CASSEAATDTQYF. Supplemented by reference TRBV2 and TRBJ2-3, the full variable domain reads EPEVTQTPSHQVTQMGQEVILRCVPISNHLYFYWYRQILGQKVEFLVSFYNNEISEKSEIFDDQFSVERPDGSNFTLKIRSTKLEDSAMYFCASSEAATDTQYFGPGTRLTVL.

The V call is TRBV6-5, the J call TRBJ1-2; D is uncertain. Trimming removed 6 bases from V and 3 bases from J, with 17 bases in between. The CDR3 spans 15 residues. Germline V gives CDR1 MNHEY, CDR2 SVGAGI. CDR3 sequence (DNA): TGTGCCAGCAGGGCCGGAGGGCGGAAGTACTATGGCTACACCTTC. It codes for CASRAGGRKYYGYTF.

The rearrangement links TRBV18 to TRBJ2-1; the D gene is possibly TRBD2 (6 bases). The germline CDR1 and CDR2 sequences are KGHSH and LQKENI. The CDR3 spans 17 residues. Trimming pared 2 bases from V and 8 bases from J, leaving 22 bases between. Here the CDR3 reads CASSPFVGGVSPDEQFF. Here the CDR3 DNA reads TGTGCCAGCTCACCATTCGTCGGAGGGGTTAGCCCTGATGAGCAGTTCTTC. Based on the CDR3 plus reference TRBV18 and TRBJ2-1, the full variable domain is NAGVMQNPRHLVRRRGQEARLRCSPMKGHSHVYWYRQLPEEGLKFMVYLQKENIIDESGMPKERFSAEFPKEGPSILRIQQVVRGDSAAYFCASSPFVGGVSPDEQFFGPGTRLTVL.

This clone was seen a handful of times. CDR3 sequence (DNA): TGCGCCAGCAGTGATATGGATTCACCCCTCCACTTT. It yields the protein CASSDMDSPLHF. This chain connects TRBV10-1 to TRBJ1-6; D ambiguous. Germline assignment: CDR1 WNHNN and CDR2 SYGVQD (reference sequence). Trimming cost V 3 bases and J 8 bases, with 5 bases left between them. The CDR3 extends over 12 amino acids.

This CDR3 is CASSLGGTDTQYF. The CDR3 region has the DNA TGTGCCAGCAGCTTAGGGGGCACAGATACGCAGTATTTT. J is TRBJ2-3 and V is TRBV7-2; no reliable D call. This CDR3 comprises 13 residues. Trimming pared 1 base from V and 1 base from J, leaving 3 bases between. CDR1 is SGHTA, CDR2 FQGNSA, per germline.

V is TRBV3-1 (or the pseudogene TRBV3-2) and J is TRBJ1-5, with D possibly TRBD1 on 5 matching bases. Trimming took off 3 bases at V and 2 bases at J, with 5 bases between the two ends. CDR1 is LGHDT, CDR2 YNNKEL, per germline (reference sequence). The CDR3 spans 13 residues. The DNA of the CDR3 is TGTGCCAGCAGCCAGGGGGGCAATCAGCCCCAGCATTTT. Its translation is CASSQGGNQPQHF.

This chain's CDR3 is CASSRAHGVEEKLFF. CDR3 nucleotides: TGCGCCAGCAGCCGAGCGCACGGGGTGGAGGAAAAACTGTTTTTT. V is TRBV4-1 and J is TRBJ1-4; no definite D call. V was trimmed by 4 bases and J by 8 bases, leaving 17 bases between them. Germline lookup yields CDR1 MGHRA and CDR2 YSYEKL. The CDR3 covers 15 residues.

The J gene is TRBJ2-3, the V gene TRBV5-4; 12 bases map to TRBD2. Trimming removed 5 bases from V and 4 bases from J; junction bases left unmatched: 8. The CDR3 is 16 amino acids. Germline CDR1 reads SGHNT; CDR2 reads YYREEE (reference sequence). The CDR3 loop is CASSPSGRAKADTQYF. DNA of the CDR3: TGTGCCAGCAGTCCTAGCGGGAGGGCCAAGGCAGATACGCAGTATTTT.

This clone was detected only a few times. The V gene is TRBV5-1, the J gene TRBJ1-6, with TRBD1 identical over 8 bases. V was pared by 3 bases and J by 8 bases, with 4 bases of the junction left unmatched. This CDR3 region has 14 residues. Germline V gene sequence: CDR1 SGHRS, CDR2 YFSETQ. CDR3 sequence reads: CASSWGQADSPLHF. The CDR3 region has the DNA TGCGCCAGCAGCTGGGGACAGGCCGATTCACCCCTCCACTTT. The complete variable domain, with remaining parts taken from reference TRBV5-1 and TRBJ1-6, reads KAGVTQTPRYLIKTRGQQVTLSCSPISGHRSVSWYQQTPGQGLQFLFEYFSETQRNKGNFPGRFSGRQFSNSRSEMNVSTLELGDSALYLCASSWGQADSPLHFGNGTRLTVT.

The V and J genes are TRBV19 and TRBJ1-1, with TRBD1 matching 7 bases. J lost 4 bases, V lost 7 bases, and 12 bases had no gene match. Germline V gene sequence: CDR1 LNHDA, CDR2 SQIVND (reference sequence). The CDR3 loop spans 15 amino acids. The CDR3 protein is CASKDRVWSGTEAFF. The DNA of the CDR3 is TGTGCCAGTAAAGACAGGGTTTGGTCCGGCACTGAAGCTTTCTTT.

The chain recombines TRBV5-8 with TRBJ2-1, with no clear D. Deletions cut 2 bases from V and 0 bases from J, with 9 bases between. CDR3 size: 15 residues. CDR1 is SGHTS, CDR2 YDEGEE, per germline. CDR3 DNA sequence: TGTGCCAGCAGCTTATATCTCAGCTCCTACAATGAGCAGTTCTTC. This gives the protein CASSLYLSSYNEQFF.

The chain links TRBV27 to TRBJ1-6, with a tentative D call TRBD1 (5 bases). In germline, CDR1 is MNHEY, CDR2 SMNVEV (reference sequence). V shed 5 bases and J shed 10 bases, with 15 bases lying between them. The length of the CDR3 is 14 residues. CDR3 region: CASSILIGASPLHF. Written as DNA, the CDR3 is TGTGCCAGCAGTATCTTAATCGGGGCGTCACCCCTCCACTTT.

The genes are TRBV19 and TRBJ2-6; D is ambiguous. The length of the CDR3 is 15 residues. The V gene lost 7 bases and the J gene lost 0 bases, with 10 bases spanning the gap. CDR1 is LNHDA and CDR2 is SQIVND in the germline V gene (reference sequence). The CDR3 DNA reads TGTGCCAGTACGTGGTCGGACTCTGGGGCCAACGTCCTGACTTTC. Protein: CASTWSDSGANVLTF.

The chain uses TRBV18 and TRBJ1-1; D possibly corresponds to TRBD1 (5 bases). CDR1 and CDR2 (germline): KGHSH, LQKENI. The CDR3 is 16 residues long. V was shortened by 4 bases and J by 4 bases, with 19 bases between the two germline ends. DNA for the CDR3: TGTGCCAGCTCACTATACCATGCAGGGAGTGGCACTGAAGCTTTCTTT. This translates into CASSLYHAGSGTEAFF.

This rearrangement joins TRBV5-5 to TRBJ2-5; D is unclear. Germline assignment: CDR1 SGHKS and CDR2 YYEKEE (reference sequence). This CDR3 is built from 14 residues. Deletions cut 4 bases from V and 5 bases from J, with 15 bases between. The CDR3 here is CASSPNPGGETQYF. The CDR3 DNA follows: TGTGCCAGCAGCCCAAACCCGGGTGGGGAGACCCAGTACTTC.

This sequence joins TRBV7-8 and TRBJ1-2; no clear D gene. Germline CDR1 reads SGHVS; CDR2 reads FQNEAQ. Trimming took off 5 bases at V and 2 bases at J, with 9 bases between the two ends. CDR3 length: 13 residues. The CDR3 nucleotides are TGTGCCAGCAGCCAATTCTCGAACTATGGCTACACCTTC. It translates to CASSQFSNYGYTF.

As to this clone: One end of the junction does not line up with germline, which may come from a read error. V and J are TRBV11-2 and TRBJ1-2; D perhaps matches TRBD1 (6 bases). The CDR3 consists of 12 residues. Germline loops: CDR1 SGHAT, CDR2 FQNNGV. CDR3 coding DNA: TGTGCCAGCAGCTTTGGGGGACAACTTATCGGATTC. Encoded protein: CASSFGGQLIGF.

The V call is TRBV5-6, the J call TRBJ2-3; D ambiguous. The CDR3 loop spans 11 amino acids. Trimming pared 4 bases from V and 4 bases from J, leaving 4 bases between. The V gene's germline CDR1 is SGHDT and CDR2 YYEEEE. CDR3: CASSASDTQYF. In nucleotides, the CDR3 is TGTGCCAGCAGCGCTTCAGATACGCAGTATTTT.

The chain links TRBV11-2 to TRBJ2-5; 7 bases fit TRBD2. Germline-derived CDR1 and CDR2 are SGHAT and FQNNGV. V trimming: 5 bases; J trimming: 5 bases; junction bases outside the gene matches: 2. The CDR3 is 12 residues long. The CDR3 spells CASSRGVETQYF. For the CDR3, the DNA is TGTGCCAGCAGCCGGGGGGTGGAGACCCAGTACTTC.

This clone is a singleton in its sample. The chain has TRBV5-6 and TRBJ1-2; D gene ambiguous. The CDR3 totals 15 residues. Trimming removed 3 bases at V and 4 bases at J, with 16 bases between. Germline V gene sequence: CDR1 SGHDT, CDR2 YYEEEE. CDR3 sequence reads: CASSSIRRDPYGYTF. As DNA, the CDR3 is TGTGCCAGCAGCTCTATTAGGAGGGATCCCTATGGCTACACCTTC.

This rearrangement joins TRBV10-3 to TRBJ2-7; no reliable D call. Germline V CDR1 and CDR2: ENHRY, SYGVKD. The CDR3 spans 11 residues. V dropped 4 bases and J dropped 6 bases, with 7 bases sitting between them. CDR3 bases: TGTGCCATCAGTGGGTCTGTCGAGCAGTACTTC. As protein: CAISGSVEQYF.

CDR3 nucleotide sequence: TGTGCTAGTGGTCAGGGGTCCACCTACGAGCAGTACTTC. Protein product: CASGQGSTYEQYF. This sequence joins TRBV12-5 and TRBJ2-7, with D maybe TRBD1 (6 bases). Trimming took off 5 bases at V and 2 bases at J, with 10 bases between the two ends. Germline CDR1 and CDR2: LGHNT and FRNRAP. This CDR3 comprises 13 residues.

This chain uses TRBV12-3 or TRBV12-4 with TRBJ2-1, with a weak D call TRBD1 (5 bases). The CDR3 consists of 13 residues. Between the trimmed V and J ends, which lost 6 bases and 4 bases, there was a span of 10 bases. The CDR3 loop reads CASSPTVYNEQFF. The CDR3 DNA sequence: TGTGCCAGCAGCCCGACAGTTTACAATGAGCAGTTCTTC.

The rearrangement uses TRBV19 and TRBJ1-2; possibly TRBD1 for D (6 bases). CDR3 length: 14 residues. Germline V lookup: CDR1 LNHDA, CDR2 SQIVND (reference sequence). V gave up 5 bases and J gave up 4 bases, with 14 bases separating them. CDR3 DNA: TGTGCCAGTAGTCTCGGACAGAAACTCTATGGCTACACCTTC. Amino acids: CASSLGQKLYGYTF.

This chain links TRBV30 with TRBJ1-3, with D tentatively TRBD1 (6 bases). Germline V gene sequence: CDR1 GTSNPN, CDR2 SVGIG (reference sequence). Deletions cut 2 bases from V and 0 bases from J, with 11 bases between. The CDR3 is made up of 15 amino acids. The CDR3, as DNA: TGTGCCTGGAGTTTCAAGGGGGGCTCTGGAAACACCATATATTTT. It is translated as CAWSFKGGSGNTIYF.